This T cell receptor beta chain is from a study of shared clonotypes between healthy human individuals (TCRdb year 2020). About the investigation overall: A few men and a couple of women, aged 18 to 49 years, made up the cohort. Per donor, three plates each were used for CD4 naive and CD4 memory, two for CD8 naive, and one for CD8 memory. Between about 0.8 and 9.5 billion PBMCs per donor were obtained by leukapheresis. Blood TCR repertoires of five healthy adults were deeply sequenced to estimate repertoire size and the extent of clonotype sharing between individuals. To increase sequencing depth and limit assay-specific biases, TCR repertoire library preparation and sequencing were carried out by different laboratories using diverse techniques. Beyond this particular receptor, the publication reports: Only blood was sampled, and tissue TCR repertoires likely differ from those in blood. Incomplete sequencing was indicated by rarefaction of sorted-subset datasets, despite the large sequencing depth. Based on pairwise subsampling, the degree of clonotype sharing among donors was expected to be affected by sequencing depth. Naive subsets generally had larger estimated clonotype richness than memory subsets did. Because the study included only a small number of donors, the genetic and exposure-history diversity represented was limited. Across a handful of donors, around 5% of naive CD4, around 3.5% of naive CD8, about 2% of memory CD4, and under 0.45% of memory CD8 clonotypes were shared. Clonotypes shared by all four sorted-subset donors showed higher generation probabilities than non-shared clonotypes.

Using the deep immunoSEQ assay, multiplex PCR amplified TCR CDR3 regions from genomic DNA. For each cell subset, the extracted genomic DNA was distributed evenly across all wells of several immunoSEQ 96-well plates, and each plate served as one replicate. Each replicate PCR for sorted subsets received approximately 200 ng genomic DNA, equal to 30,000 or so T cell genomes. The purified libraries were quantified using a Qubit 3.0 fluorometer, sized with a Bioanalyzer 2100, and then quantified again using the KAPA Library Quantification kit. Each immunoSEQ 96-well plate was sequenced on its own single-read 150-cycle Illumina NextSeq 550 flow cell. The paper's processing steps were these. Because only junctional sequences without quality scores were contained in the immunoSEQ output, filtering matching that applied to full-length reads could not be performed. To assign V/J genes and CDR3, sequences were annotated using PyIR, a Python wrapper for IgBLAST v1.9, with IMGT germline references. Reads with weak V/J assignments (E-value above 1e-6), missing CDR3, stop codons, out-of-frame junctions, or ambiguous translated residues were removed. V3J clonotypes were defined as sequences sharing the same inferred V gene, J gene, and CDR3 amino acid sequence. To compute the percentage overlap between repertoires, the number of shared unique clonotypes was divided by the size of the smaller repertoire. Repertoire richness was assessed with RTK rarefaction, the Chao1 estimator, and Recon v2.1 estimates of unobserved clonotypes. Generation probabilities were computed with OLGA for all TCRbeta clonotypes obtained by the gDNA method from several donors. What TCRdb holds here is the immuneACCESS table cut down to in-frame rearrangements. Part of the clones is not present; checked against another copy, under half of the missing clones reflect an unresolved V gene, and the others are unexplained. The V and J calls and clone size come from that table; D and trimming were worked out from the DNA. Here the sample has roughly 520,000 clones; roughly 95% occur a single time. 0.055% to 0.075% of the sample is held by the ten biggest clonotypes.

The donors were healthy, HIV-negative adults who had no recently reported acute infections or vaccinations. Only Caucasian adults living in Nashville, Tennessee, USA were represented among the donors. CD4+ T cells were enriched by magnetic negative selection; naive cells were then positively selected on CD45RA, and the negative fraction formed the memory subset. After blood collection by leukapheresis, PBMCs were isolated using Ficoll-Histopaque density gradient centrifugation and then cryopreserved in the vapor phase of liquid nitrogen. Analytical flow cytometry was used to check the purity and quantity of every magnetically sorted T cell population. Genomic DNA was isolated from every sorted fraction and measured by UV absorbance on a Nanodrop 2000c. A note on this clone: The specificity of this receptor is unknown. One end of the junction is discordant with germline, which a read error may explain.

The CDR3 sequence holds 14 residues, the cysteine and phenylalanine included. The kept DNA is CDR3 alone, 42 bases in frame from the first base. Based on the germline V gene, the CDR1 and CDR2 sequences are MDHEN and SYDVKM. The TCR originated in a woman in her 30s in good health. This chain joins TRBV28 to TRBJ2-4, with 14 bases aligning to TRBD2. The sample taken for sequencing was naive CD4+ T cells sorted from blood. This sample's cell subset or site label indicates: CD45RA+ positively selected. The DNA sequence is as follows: TGTGCCAGCAGTTTAAGGGGGACTAGCGGGAGACCGGACTTC. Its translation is CASSLRGTSGRPDF.